The text below deals with one T cell receptor beta chain. The sample holds many counts of this clonotype. The antigen it recognizes is unknown. No quality values exist for individual bases; no much larger clone is one base distant. This sample is drawn from a study of spatial heterogeneity in lung cancer (dated by TCRdb to between 2018 and 2021). Concerning the study at large: More beta-chain than alpha-chain transcripts were consistently detected, likely reflecting higher beta-chain transcript abundance. In the raw uncorrected reads, each unique combination of TCR and UMI appeared on average more than ten times. The study quantitatively compared TCR alpha and beta repertoires across multiple tumor regions, matched nontumor lung and blood in non-small cell lung cancer. TCR repertoire features were related to nonsynonymous mutation counts determined by whole-exome sequencing of tumor tissue. At surgery, some 200 tumor regions, around 67 matched nontumor lung samples and some 54 PBMC samples were TCR-sequenced for both alpha and beta chains. Paper-wide results and their limitations: Ubiquitous expanded tumor TCRs showed up in blood more often at tumor resection than at routine follow-up. Additional single-cell paired TCR alpha and beta sequencing was considered necessary to confirm, at a functional level, the hypothesis that regional TCRs recognize regional mutations.

The library was produced with 5' RACE. The listed sequencing device is NextSeq 500. In the TCR library protocol, a unique molecular identifier was attached to each TCR cDNA molecule so that PCR and sequencing errors could be corrected. From the authors' description of their analysis: TCR identification, UMI-based error correction and CDR3 extraction were performed with Decombinator tools. TCRs above a frequency of 2 per 1,000, corresponding to the top 1% of the tumor frequency distribution, were defined as expanded. Rényi diversity was computed with the R vegan package after subsampling each repertoire 100 times to 5,000 TCRs. To build CDR3 similarity networks, amino acid triplet string-kernel similarity was used, and CDR3s were connected when their pairwise similarity was above 0.82. Using fastp at Q25 and MiXCR, TCRdb reprocessed the public reads and kept productive beta chains. Each CDR3 protein gets just one entry, which takes the most common genes and DNA from the rows behind it. The V and J calls, along with clone size, are taken from TCRdb and not from the paper's own processing. This sample is represented by about 82,000 distinct CDR3 sequences; over 10% of them were singletons. 4.5% to 5.5% of the sample is in the top ten clones.

The time point label here, explained by the study, means: sample taken at primary tumor resection. TCR sequencing used whole RNA extracted from tumor and nontumor lung tissue, or from cryopreserved PBMC samples, without cell sorting. The donors were some 72 patients from the lung TRACERx cohort who had early-stage, untreated non-small cell lung cancer. Only patients for whom sufficient RNA was available from at least two tumor regions were selected for TCR sequencing. The CDR3 runs 15 residues from the cysteine to the phenylalanine. Only CDR3 DNA is held: 45 bases, read in frame from base 1. CDR1 and CDR2, per the germline V gene (reference sequence), are SEHNR and FQNEAQ. V lost 1 base and J lost 5 bases; the stretch between them is 14 bases long.

The TCR originated in a male donor with early-stage non-small cell lung cancer. The sequence links TRBV7-9 to TRBJ1-1; no D gene is confidently identified. This specimen was PBMCs, taken at surgery. CDR3 region: CASSLEAAGSTEAFF. The DNA sequence is given as TGTGCCAGCAGCTTAGAGGCCGCGGGAAGTACTGAAGCTTTCTTT.